These 9 T cell receptor beta chains came from one sample sequenced in a study of identical twins. TCRdb re-derived calls from the 5' RACE reads in MiXCR, one entry per CDR3 protein. Of some 760,000 distinct CDR3 sequences in the sample, about 18% are singletons; the top ten hold under 15%. This sample also belongs to another study, concerning T cells expressing NK-cell markers.

Input material: PBMCs. Receptor source: a woman aged 18-29 years in good health.

This clonotype has only a few counts. The CDR3 reads CASSLAGTSTFDNIQYF. The CDR3 bases are TGTGCCAGCAGCTTAGCCGGGACTAGTACATTCGATAACATTCAGTACTTC. This rearrangement joins TRBV7-8 to TRBJ2-4, with TRBD2 matching 8 bases. The CDR3 is 17 amino acids. Per germline, CDR1 SGHVS and CDR2 FQNEAQ. After removal of 0 bases from V and 7 bases from J, the junction contained 11 bases not matched to a gene.

This chain joins TRBV21-1 and TRBJ2-7. TRBV21-1 is designated a pseudogene. CDR3 length: 14 amino acids. This chain's CDR3 is CASKPDGTSYEQYF. CDR3 DNA sequence: TGTGCCAGCAAACCGGACGGGACCTCCTACGAGCAGTACTTC.

This clonotype turned up a few times. The rearrangement uses TRBV3-1 and TRBJ1-2; D remains ambiguous. The CDR3 has 13 amino acids. CDR1 is LGHDT and CDR2 is YNNKEL in the germline V gene (reference sequence). V was shortened by 1 base and J by 7 bases, with 10 bases between the two germline ends. The CDR3 DNA sequence: TGTGCCAGCAGCCAAGGGGGTACCGGTGGCTACACCTTC. Translation: CASSQGGTGGYTF.

This clonotype was counted a few times. V and J are TRBV3-1 and TRBJ2-3; 12 positions agree with TRBD2. The CDR3 loop spans 14 amino acids. The trim removed 8 bases at V and 8 bases at J, leaving 8 bases unmatched. Germline-derived CDR1 and CDR2 are LGHDT and YNNKEL (reference sequence). The CDR3 is CASVLAGGVSTQYF. CDR3 DNA: TGTGCCAGCGTCCTAGCGGGAGGGGTCAGTACGCAGTATTTT.

With respect to this clonotype: Germline and junction disagree at one end, which may indicate a read error. CDR3 in DNA: TGTGCCAGCAGCGTAGAAGAGACAGGCTATGGCCACACCTTC. Amino acid sequence: CASSVEETGYGHTF. The chain recombines TRBV9 with TRBJ1-2; maybe TRBD1 (6 bases). Germline V CDR1 and CDR2: SGDLS, YYNGEE. The CDR3 is made up of 14 amino acids.

This clonotype was observed a few times. The chain links TRBV12-3 or TRBV12-4 to TRBJ2-7; D call uncertain. V lost 2 bases to trimming and J lost 2 bases, with 10 bases between them. This CDR3 contains 14 residues. The CDR3 DNA reads TGTGCCAGCAGTTTACCCCCATATCCCTACGAGCAGTACTTC. This codes for CASSLPPYPYEQYF.

This clonotype showed up just a few times. The chain combines TRBV29-1 with TRBJ1-3; 7 bases are shared with TRBD1. CDR3 size: 15 residues. Per germline, CDR1 SQVTM and CDR2 ANQGSEA. V lost 6 bases and J lost 0; bases outside the gene matches: 8. Here the CDR3 reads CSVAEDRRSGNTIYF. The CDR3 coding sequence is TGCAGCGTCGCAGAGGACAGGCGCTCTGGAAACACCATATATTTT.

Only a few counts were recorded for this clonotype. The V call is TRBV29-1, the J call TRBJ1-1; D possibly corresponds to TRBD1 (6 bases). CDR1 is SQVTM, CDR2 ANQGSEA, per germline. The V and J ends lost 5 bases and 0 bases respectively, with 10 bases between them. The CDR3 consists of 13 residues. The CDR3 sequence: CSVRPGVNTEAFF. The CDR3 DNA reads as TGCAGCGTTCGGCCAGGGGTGAACACTGAAGCTTTCTTT.

The chain is built from TRBV6-5 and TRBJ2-7; possibly TRBD1 for D (5 bases). The germline V gene has CDR1 MNHEY and CDR2 SVGAGI. This CDR3 is built from 15 residues. Trimming pared 5 bases from V and 5 bases from J, leaving 19 bases between. The CDR3 protein is CASSLDRPRENEQYF. CDR3 in DNA: TGTGCCAGCAGTCTCGACAGACCCCGAGAAAACGAGCAGTACTTC.